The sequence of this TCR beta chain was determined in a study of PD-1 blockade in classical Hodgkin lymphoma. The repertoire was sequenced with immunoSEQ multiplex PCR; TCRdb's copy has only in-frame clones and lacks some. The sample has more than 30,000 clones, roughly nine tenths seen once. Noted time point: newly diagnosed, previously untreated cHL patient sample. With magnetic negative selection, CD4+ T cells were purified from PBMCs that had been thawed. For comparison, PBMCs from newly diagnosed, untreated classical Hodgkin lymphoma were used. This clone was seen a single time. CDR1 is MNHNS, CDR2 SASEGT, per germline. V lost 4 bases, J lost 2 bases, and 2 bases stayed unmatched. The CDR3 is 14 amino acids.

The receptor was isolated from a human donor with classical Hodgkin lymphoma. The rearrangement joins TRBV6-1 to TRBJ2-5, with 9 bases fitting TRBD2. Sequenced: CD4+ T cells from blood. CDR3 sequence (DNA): TGTGCCAGCAGTGTTGGACTAGCGCAAGAGACCCAGTACTTC. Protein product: CASSVGLAQETQYF.